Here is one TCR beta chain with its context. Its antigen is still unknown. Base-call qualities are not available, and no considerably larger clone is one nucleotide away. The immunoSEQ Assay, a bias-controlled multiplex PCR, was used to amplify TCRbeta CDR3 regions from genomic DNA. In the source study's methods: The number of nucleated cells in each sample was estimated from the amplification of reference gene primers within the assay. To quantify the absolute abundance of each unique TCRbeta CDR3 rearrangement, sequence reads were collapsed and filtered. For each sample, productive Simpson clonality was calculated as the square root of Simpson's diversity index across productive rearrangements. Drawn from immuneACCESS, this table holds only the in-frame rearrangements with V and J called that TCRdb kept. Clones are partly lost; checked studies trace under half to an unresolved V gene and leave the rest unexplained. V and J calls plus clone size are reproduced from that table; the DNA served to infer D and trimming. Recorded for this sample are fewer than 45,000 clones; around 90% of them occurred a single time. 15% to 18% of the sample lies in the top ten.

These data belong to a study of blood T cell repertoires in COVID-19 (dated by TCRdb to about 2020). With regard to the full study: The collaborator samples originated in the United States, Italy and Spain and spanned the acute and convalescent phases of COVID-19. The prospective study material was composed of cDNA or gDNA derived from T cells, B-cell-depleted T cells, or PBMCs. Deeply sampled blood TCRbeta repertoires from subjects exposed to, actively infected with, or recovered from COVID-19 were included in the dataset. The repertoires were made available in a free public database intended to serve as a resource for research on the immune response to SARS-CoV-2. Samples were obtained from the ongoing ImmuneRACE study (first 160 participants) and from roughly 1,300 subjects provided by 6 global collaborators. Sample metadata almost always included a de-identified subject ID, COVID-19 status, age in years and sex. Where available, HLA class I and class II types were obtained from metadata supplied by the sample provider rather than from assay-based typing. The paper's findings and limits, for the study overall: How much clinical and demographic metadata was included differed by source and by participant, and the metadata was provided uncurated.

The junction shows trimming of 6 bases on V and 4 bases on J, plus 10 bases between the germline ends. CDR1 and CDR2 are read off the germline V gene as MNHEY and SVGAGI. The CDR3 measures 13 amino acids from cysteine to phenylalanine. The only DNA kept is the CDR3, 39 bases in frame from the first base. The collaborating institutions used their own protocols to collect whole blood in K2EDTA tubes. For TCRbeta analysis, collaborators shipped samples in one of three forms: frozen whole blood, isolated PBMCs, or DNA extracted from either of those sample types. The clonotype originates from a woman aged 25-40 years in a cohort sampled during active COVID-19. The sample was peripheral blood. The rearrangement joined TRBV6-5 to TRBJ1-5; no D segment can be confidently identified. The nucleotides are TGTGCCAGCAGGAGGGAGTGGAATCAGCCCCAGCATTTT. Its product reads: CASRREWNQPQHF.